This T cell receptor beta chain was identified during a study of yellow fever vaccine responses in identical twins. The CDR3 is 17 amino acids. After removal of 1 base from V and 0 bases from J, the junction contained 3 bases not matched to a gene. Germline CDR1 is LGHDT and CDR2 is YNNKEL (reference sequence). Remarks on this clonotype: The antigen is unknown.

Via MiXCR, TCRdb re-called the RT-PCR reads, giving one row per CDR3 protein. Counted here are approximately 1,000 distinct CDR3 sequences, approximately 90% occurring once; the ten biggest clones make up about 3.2%. Study observations and caveats: Twins' vaccine T cell response reportedly gave the appearance of partial convergence and partial personalization.

This clonotype originated in a young woman who received the yellow fever vaccine. Sequencing used T cells from blood (PBMCs), unsorted or a sorted subset (not recorded which), obtained before or after yellow fever vaccination (not recorded which). The V call is TRBV3-1, the J call TRBJ2-1, with TRBD1 matching over 10 bases. CDR3 region: CASSQGTGGRSYNEQFF. CDR3 in DNA: TGTGCCAGCAGCCAAGGGACAGGGGGTCGCTCCTACAATGAGCAGTTCTTC.